The 18 T cell receptor beta chains in this list originate from one sample, sequenced in a study of response to subunit inactivated influenza vaccine. In TCRdb, the RT-PCR reads were re-called with MiXCR into one record per CDR3 protein. The data show approximately 700,000 distinct CDR3 sequences, approximately 15% seen once. Sequencing used PBMCs from blood, obtained approximately 15 days before vaccination. These receptors were obtained from a man aged 45-65 years who received an inactivated influenza vaccine.

The J gene is TRBJ1-1, the V gene TRBV5-1, with D hard to call. Between the trimmed V and J ends, which lost 0 bases and 0 bases, there was a span of 15 bases. The CDR3 spans 17 residues. Germline V gene lookup returns CDR1 SGHRS and CDR2 YFSETQ. CDR3 nucleotide sequence: TGCGCCAGCAGCTTGGCCAACACGGCCCAGCTGAACACTGAAGCTTTCTTT. Amino acid sequence: CASSLANTAQLNTEAFF.

This chain connects TRBV6-2 or TRBV6-3 to TRBJ2-2; D is unclear. V gave up 2 bases and J gave up 3 bases, with 4 bases separating them. Germline V CDR1 and CDR2: MNHEY, SVGEGT. The CDR3 covers 13 residues. The chain's CDR3 is CASSYAYTGELFF. CDR3 bases: TGTGCCAGCAGTTACGCGTACACCGGGGAGCTGTTTTTT.

This clonotype turned up a few times. J is TRBJ2-1 and V is TRBV10-3, with 10 bases aligning to TRBD1. CDR1 and CDR2 from the germline V gene are ENHRY and SYGVKD. J was trimmed by 1 base and V by 7 bases; bases with no gene match: 4. The CDR3 is made up of 15 amino acids. The chain's CDR3 is CAIMGQGISYNEQFF. CDR3 DNA sequence: TGTGCCATCATGGGACAGGGGATTTCCTACAATGAGCAGTTCTTC.

A few counts support this clonotype. V usage is TRBV5-1 and J usage is TRBJ1-1; no reliable D call. V lost 3 bases, J lost 4 bases, and 13 bases lay in between. The germline V gene encodes CDR1 SGHRS and CDR2 YFSETQ. This CDR3 is built from 14 residues. The CDR3 sequence is CASSSLKGVTEAFF. CDR3 sequence (DNA): TGCGCCAGCAGCTCCCTCAAGGGTGTCACTGAAGCTTTCTTT.

This clonotype was observed a single time. This rearrangement joins TRBV6-2 or TRBV6-3 to TRBJ2-7; tentative D call: TRBD1 (5 bases). CDR1 MNHEY and CDR2 SVGEGT come from the germline V gene. There are 16 residues in the CDR3. V dropped 4 bases and J dropped 2 bases, with 18 bases sitting between them. CDR3 bases: TGTGCCAGCAGTTCCCCCTCCCGGCAGGGCCCCTACGAGCAGTACTTC. Amino acids: CASSSPSRQGPYEQYF.

The rearrangement links TRBV14 to TRBJ1-1; the D gene is possibly TRBD1 (5 bases). There are 12 residues in the CDR3. CDR1 is SGHDN, CDR2 FVKESK, per germline. The germline V and J ends were trimmed by 3 bases and 10 bases, with 12 bases remaining between them. In DNA form, the CDR3 reads TGTGCCAGCAGCCACTTGCCAGGGAGAGCTTTCTTT. Translating gives CASSHLPGRAFF. The whole variable domain, filled in from reference TRBV14 and TRBJ1-1, reads EAGVTQFPSHSVIEKGQTVTLRCDPISGHDNLYWYRRVMGKEIKFLLHFVKESKQDESGMPNNRFLAERTGGTYSTLKVQPAELEDSGVYFCASSHLPGRAFFGQGTRLTVV.

The rearrangement links TRBV7-2 to TRBJ1-6; D might be TRBD1 (6 bases). The CDR3 spans 16 residues. V was trimmed by 4 bases and J by 5 bases, leaving 15 bases between them. Germline V gives CDR1 SGHTA, CDR2 FQGNSA. Here the CDR3 reads CASSSRGRGNNSPLHF. The CDR3 bases are TGTGCCAGCAGCTCACGGGGCAGGGGAAATAATTCACCCCTCCACTTT.

The chain combines TRBV20-1 with TRBJ2-5, with no clear D. Trimming pared 4 bases from V and 5 bases from J, leaving 14 bases between. The CDR3 extends over 13 amino acids. Germline-derived CDR1 and CDR2 are DFQATT and SNEGSKA (reference sequence). Here the CDR3 DNA reads TGCAGTGCTATAGATATAATTGTGGAGACCCAGTACTTC. This codes for CSAIDIIVETQYF.

A few counts support this clonotype. The V call is TRBV12-3 or TRBV12-4, the J call TRBJ2-7; D unresolved. V lost 2 bases, J lost 5 bases, and 7 bases lay in between. The CDR3 runs 12 residues. The CDR3 region has the DNA TGTGCCAGCAGTTTACTACAGAACGAGCAGTACTTC. It is translated as CASSLLQNEQYF.

The chain has TRBV6-1 and TRBJ2-3; perhaps TRBD2 as D (5 bases). Deletions cut 5 bases from V and 2 bases from J, with 11 bases between. Germline V gene sequence: CDR1 MNHNS, CDR2 SASEGT. The CDR3 is made up of 14 amino acids. CDR3 amino acids: CASSPGLFTDTQYF. CDR3 DNA sequence: TGTGCCAGCAGTCCTGGACTGTTCACAGATACGCAGTATTTT.

The table lists this clonotype with a count of one. V and J are TRBV19 and TRBJ2-1, with D perhaps TRBD1 (6 bases). The J call may be in error: the DNA end matches TRBJ2-7 better. Germline V gene sequence: CDR1 LNHDA, CDR2 SQIVND (reference sequence). The CDR3 has 15 residues. The CDR3 bases are TGTGCCAGTAGTGATCAGGGCAGGGGAGACTTTGGGCAGTACTTC. Translation gives CASSDQGRGDFGQYF.

The sample holds a few counts of this clonotype. This chain links TRBV25-1 with TRBJ2-2, with D perhaps TRBD1 (5 bases). The CDR3 is made up of 15 amino acids. Trimming removed 4 bases at V and 6 bases at J, with 15 bases between. CDR1 is MGHDK, CDR2 SYGVNS, per germline. The CDR3 DNA is TGTGCCAGCAGTGGGTGGGGCAGATCGGCCGGGGAGCTGTTTTTT. It translates to CASSGWGRSAGELFF.

This clonotype turned up a few times. The chain joins TRBV15 to TRBJ2-3, with D tentatively TRBD2 (6 bases). Trimming stripped 1 base from V and 3 bases from J, with 14 bases between. The CDR3 spans 16 residues. Germline V gene data show CDR1 as LNHNV and CDR2 as YYDKDF (reference sequence). The CDR3 loop reads CATSRVPGLATDTQYF. The CDR3 coding sequence is TGTGCCACCAGCAGAGTCCCGGGGCTAGCGACAGATACGCAGTATTTT.

The sample holds many counts of this clonotype. V usage is TRBV12-3 or TRBV12-4 and J usage is TRBJ2-3; 9 positions agree with TRBD2. V gave up 3 bases and J gave up 2 bases; unmatched junction bases: 6. This CDR3 spans 16 amino acids. CDR3: CASSFTTSGTTDTQYF. The CDR3 DNA is TGTGCCAGCAGTTTTACGACTAGCGGAACCACAGATACGCAGTATTTT.

The CDR3 region is CASSPWTSGETNEQFF. The DNA of the CDR3 is TGTGCCAGCAGCCCATGGACTAGCGGGGAAACCAATGAGCAGTTCTTC. The J gene is TRBJ2-1, the V gene TRBV7-8, with 12 bases aligning to TRBD2. This CDR3 contains 16 residues. V lost 5 bases to trimming and J lost 6 bases; unmatched junction nucleotides: 8. The V gene's germline CDR1 is SGHVS and CDR2 FQNEAQ.

The V and J genes are TRBV6-4 and TRBJ2-6; no definite D call. This CDR3 contains 13 residues. The V end lost 2 bases, the J end lost 13 bases, and 12 bases lay between the germline ends. Germline V CDR1 and CDR2: MRHNA, SNTAGT. The CDR3 is CASSDGSARVLTF. As DNA, the CDR3 is TGTGCCAGCAGTGACGGGTCAGCCAGGGTCCTGACTTTC.

This clonotype was detected only a few times. The chain employs TRBV7-6 and TRBJ2-1, with 8 bases lining up with TRBD2. Unmatched junction bases numbered 9, after V lost 7 bases and J lost 4 bases. Germline values: CDR1 SGHVS, CDR2 FNYEAQ. The CDR3 contains 15 residues. CDR3 coding DNA: TGTGCCAGCAACGCACTAGCGGCACCGTACAATGAGCAGTTCTTC. The encoded protein is CASNALAAPYNEQFF.

J is TRBJ2-1 and V is TRBV28, with D possibly matching TRBD2 (5 bases). This CDR3 has 19 residues. Germline CDR1 is MDHEN and CDR2 is SYDVKM. V was trimmed by 3 bases and J by 0 bases, leaving 21 bases between them. The CDR3 region is CASSLRRMFTEDSYNEQFF. The CDR3 coding sequence is TGTGCCAGCAGTTTGCGCCGGATGTTTACGGAGGACTCCTACAATGAGCAGTTCTTC.